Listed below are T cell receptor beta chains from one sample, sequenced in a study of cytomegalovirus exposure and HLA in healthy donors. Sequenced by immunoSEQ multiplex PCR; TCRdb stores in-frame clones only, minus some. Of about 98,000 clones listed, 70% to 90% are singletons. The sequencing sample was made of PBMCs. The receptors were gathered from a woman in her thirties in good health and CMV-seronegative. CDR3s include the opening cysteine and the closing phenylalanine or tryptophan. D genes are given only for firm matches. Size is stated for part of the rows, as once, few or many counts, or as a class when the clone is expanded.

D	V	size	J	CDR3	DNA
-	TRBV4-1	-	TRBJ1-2	CASSQEGGFYGYTF	TGCGCCAGCAGCCAAGAAGGAGGATTCTATGGCTACACCTTC
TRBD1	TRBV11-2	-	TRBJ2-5	CASSLEGRDRGFRKTQYF	TGTGCCAGCAGCTTAGAGGGACGGGACAGGGGTTTTAGGAAGACCCAGTACTTC
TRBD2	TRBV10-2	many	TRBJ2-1	CASSTSGYNEQFF	TGCGCCAGCAGTACTAGCGGCTACAATGAGCAGTTCTTC
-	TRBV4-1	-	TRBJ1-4	CASSQSLVAGEKLFF	TGCGCCAGCAGCCAGTCCCTGGTGGCCGGGGAAAAACTGTTTTTT
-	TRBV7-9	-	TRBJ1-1	CASSYPFGETYTEAFF	TGTGCCAGCAGCTACCCGTTCGGGGAAACGTACACTGAAGCTTTCTTT
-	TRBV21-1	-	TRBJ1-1	CASNPGGRTEAFF	TGTGCCAGTAACCCAGGGGGGAGGACTGAAGCTTTCTTT
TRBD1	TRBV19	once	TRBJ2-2	CASRRQGPNTGELFF	TGTGCCAGCCGCCGACAGGGGCCCAACACCGGGGAGCTGTTTTTT
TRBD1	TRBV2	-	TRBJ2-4	CASRAGQGGKNIQYF	TGTGCCAGCAGGGCAGGACAGGGGGGGAAAAACATTCAGTACTTC
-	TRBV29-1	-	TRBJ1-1	CSVDQGWAMNTEAFF	TGCAGCGTTGATCAGGGGTGGGCCATGAACACTGAAGCTTTCTTT
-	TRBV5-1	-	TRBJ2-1	CASSLSAGYNEQFF	TGCGCCAGCAGCTTGTCCGCCGGCTACAATGAGCAGTTCTTC
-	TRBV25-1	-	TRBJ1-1	CASSATGNAEAFF	TGTGCCAGCAGTGCGACCGGGAACGCTGAAGCTTTCTTT
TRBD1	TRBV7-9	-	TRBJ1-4	CASNHPGQGSEKLFF	TGTGCCAGCAACCACCCGGGACAGGGGTCTGAAAAACTGTTTTTT
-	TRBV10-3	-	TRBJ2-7	CAISQKGVPWEQYF	TGTGCCATCAGTCAAAAAGGGGTTCCCTGGGAGCAGTACTTC
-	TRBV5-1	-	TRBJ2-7	CASSFDGSYEQYF	TGCGCCAGCAGCTTCGACGGGTCCTACGAGCAGTACTTC
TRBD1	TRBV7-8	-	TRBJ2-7	CASSVGPRGKGYEQYF	TGTGCCAGTTCGGTAGGGCCCAGGGGGAAGGGCTACGAGCAGTACTTC
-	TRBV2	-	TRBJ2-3	CASSSPTRARGDTQYF	TGTGCCAGCAGTTCCCCGACTAGGGCCCGGGGAGATACGCAGTATTTT
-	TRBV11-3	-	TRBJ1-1	CASSLRGGTKAFF	TGTGCCAGCAGCTTAAGGGGGGGGACGAAGGCTTTCTTT
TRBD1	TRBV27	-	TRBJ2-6	CACKAQGAGANVLTF	TGTGCCTGCAAGGCTCAGGGGGCTGGGGCCAACGTCCTGACTTTC
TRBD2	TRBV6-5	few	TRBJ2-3	CASRRTSGGTDTQYF	TGTGCCAGCAGACGGACTAGCGGGGGGACAGATACGCAGTATTTT
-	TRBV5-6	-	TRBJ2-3	CASSLATDTQYF	TGTGCCAGCAGCTTGGCAACAGATACGCAGTATTTT
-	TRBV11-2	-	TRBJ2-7	CASSPYYEQYF	TGTGCCAGCAGCCCCTATTACGAGCAGTACTTC
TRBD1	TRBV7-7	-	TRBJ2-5	CASSRGQVGETQYF	TGTGCCAGCAGCCGAGGACAGGTGGGAGAGACCCAGTACTTC
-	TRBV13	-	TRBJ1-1	CASSLVQGLDTEAFF	TGTGCCAGCAGCTTAGTTCAGGGGCTCGACACTGAAGCTTTCTTT
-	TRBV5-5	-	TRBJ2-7	CASSLNREQYF	TGTGCCAGCAGCTTAAACCGGGAGCAGTACTTC
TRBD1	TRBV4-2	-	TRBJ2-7	CASSSQGAKQYF	TGTGCCAGCAGCTCACAGGGGGCTAAGCAGTACTTC
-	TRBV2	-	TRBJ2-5	CASSTGWETQYF	TGTGCCAGCAGTACGGGGTGGGAGACCCAGTACTTC
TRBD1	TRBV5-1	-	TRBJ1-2	CASSSVVSLQGNGYTF	TGCGCCAGCAGCTCTGTTGTGTCCCTACAGGGGAATGGCTACACCTTC
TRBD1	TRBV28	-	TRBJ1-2	CASTDQGANGYTF	TGTGCCAGCACGGATCAGGGGGCAAACGGCTACACCTTC